This entry describes one T cell receptor beta chain. Antigen specificity is unknown. Trimming pared 5 bases from V and 4 bases from J, leaving 22 bases between. This CDR3 region has 17 residues. CDR1 and CDR2 (germline): SGHRS, YFSETQ. This specimen comes from a study of cytomegalovirus exposure and HLA in healthy donors. Study in general: HLA-typed donors were the source of about 90 million unique TCRs held in an early data release.

The PCR used 60 Vbeta and 13 Jbeta primers. Profiling relied on immunoSEQ multiplex PCR, and the TCRdb table lists in-frame clones only, not all of them. Recorded for this sample: roughly 84,000 clones. The donors gave bone marrow, and they were healthy. Overall study results and limits: TCR beta sequences numbering over 15,000 were associated with HLA alleles at 0.05 false discovery rate in a later analysis. Per a later analysis, HLA-associated TCR beta chains showed more clonal expansion than other, equally common TCR beta chains.

The sample comprised PBMCs. J is TRBJ2-1 and V is TRBV5-1, with D possibly TRBD1 on 6 matching bases. The receptor's source is a man aged 50 to 60 in good health and CMV-seronegative. The CDR3, as DNA: TGCGCCAGCAGTCCTGGGCTATCGGGACACGGATACAATGAGCAGTTCTTC. Translated: CASSPGLSGHGYNEQFF. Complete variable domain (other parts from reference TRBV5-1 and TRBJ2-1): KAGVTQTPRYLIKTRGQQVTLSCSPISGHRSVSWYQQTPGQGLQFLFEYFSETQRNKGNFPGRFSGRQFSNSRSEMNVSTLELGDSALYLCASSPGLSGHGYNEQFFGPGTRLTVL.